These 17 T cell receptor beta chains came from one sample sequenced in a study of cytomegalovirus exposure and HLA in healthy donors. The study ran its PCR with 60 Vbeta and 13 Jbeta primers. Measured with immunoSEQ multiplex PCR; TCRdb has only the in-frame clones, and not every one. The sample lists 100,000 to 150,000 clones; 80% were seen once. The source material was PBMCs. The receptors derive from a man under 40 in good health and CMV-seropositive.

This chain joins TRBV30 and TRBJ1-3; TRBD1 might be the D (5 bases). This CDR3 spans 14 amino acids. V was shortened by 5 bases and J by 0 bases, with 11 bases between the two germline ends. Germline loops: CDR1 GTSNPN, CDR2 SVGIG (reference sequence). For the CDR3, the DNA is TGTGCCTGGGACCAGGGATACTCTGGAAACACCATATATTTT. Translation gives CAWDQGYSGNTIYF.

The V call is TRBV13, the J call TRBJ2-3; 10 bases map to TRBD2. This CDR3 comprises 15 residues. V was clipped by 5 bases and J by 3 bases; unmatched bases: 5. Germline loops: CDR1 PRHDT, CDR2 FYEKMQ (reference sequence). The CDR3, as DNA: TGTGCCAGCAGCCCCCAGACTAGCGGGACAGATACGCAGTATTTT. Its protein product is CASSPQTSGTDTQYF.

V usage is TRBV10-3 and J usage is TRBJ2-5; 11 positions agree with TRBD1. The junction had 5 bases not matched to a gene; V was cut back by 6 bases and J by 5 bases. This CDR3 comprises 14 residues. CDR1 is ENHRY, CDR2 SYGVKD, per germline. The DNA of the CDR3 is TGTGCCATCAGGCCGGGACAGGGGGATGAGACCCAGTACTTC. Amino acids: CAIRPGQGDETQYF.

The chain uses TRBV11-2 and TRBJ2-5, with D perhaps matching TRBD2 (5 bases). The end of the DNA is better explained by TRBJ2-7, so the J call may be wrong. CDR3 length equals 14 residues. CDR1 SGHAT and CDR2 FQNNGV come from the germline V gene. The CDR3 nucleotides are TGTGCCAGCAGCTCAGAACTAGACTCCTACGAGCAGTACTTC. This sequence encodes CASSSELDSYEQYF.

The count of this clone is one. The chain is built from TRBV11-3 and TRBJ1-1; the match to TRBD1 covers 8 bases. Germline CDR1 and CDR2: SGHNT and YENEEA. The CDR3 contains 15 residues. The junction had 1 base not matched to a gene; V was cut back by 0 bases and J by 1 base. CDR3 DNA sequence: TGTGCCAGCAGCTTAGACGGACAGGGGAACACTGAAGCTTTCTTT. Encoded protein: CASSLDGQGNTEAFF.

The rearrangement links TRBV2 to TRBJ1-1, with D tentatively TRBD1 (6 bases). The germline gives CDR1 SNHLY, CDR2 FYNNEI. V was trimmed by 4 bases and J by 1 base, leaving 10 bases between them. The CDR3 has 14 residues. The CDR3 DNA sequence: TGTGCCAGCAGTGTAGACAGGAGGAACACTGAAGCTTTCTTT. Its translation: CASSVDRRNTEAFF.

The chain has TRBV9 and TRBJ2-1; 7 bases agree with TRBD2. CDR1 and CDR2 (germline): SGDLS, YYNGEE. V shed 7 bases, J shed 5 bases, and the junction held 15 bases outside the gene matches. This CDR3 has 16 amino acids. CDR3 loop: CASVLLGGGAHNEQFF. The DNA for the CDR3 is TGTGCCAGCGTTTTATTGGGGGGAGGGGCACACAATGAGCAGTTCTTC.

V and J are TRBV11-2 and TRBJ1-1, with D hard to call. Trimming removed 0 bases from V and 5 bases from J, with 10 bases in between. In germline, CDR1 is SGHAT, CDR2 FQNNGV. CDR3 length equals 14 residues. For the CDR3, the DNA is TGTGCCAGCAGCTTAGAGGGGAGTCTAACTGAAGCTTTCTTT. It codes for CASSLEGSLTEAFF.

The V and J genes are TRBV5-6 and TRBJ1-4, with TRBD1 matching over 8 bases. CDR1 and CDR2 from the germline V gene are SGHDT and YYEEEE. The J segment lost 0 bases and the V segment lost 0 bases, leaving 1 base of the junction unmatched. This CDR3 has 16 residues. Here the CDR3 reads CASSLEGQATNEKLFF. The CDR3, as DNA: TGTGCCAGCAGCTTGGAGGGACAGGCAACTAATGAAAAACTGTTTTTT.

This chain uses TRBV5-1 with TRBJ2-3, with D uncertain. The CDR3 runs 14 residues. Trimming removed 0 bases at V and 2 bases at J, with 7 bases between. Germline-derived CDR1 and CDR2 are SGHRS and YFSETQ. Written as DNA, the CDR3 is TGCGCCAGCAGCTTGGTGAAACACACAGATACGCAGTATTTT. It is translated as CASSLVKHTDTQYF.

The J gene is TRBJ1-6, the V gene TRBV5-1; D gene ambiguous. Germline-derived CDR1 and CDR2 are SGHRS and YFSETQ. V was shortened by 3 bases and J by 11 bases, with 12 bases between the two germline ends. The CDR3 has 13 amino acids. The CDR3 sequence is CASSSEGNTPLHF. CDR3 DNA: TGCGCCAGCAGCTCGGAGGGAAATACACCCCTCCACTTT.

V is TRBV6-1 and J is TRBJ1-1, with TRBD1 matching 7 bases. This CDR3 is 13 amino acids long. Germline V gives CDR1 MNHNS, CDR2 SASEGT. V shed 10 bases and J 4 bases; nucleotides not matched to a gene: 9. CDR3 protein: CATPSDRVTEAFF. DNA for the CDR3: TGTGCCACCCCGTCCGACAGGGTCACTGAAGCTTTCTTT.

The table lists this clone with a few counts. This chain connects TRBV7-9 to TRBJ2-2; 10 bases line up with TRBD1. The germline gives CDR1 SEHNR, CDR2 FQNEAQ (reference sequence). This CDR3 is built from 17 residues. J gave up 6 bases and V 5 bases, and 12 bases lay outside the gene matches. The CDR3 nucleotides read TGTGCCAGCAGCCCCAGCCAACGGACAGGGGGTTCCGGGGAGCTGTTTTTT. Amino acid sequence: CASSPSQRTGGSGELFF.

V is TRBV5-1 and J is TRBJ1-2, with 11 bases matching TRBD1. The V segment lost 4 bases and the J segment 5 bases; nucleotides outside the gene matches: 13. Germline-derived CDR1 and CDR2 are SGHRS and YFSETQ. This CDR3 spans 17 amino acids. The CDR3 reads CASSDGQGARTRYGYTF. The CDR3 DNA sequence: TGCGCCAGCAGCGACGGACAGGGGGCCCGAACTAGATATGGCTACACCTTC.

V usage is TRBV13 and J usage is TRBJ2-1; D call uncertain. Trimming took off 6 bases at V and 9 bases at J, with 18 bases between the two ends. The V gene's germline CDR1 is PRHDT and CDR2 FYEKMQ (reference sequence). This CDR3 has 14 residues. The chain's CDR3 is CASRNLLERSEQFF. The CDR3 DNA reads TGTGCCAGCAGGAACCTATTAGAGAGGAGTGAGCAGTTCTTC.

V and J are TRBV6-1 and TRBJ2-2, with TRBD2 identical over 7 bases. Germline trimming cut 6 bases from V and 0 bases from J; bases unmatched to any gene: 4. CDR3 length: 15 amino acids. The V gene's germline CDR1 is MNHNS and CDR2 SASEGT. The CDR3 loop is CASRVGTTNTGELFF. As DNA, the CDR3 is TGTGCCAGCAGAGTCGGGACTACGAACACCGGGGAGCTGTTTTTT.

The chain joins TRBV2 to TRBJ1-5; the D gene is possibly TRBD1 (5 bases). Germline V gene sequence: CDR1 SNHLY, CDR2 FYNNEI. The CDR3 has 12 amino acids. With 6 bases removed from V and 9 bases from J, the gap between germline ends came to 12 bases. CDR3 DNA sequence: TGTGCCAGCAGAATGACAGAAGGGCCCCAGCATTTT. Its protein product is CASRMTEGPQHF.